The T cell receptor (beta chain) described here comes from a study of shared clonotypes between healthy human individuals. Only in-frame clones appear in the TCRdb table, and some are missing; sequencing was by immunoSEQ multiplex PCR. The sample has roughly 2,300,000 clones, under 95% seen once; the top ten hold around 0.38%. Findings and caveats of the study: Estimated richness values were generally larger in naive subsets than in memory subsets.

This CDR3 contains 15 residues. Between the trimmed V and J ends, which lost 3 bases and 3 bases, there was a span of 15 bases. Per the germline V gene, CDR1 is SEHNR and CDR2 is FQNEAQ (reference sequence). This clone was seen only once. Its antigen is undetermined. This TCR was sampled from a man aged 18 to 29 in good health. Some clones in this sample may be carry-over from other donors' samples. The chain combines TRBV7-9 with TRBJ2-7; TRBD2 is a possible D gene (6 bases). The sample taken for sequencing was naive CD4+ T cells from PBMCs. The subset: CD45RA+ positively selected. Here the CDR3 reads CASSFRDSGLYEQYF. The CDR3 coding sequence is TGTGCCAGCAGCTTCCGGGACTCCGGCCTCTACGAGCAGTACTTC.